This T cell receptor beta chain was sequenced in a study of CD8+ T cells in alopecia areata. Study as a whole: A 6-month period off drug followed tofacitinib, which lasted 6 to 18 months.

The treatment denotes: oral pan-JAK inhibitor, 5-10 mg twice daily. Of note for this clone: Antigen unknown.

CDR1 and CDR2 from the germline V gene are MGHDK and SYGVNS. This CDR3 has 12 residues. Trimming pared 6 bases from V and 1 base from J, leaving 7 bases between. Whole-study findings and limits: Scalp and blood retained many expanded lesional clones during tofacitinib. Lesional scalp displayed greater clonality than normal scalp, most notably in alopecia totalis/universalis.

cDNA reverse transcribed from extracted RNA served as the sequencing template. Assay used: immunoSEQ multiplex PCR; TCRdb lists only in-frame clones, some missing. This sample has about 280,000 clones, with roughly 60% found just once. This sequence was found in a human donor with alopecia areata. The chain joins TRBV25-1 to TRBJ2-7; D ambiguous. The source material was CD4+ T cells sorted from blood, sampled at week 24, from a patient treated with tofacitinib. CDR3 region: CASRRGSYEQYF. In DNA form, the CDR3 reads TGTGCCAGCAGGAGAGGTTCCTACGAGCAGTACTTC.